This entry is about one TCR beta chain. The table lists this clone with a count of one. Its antigen is unknown. One base away there is no much larger clone; base qualities are not given. From cysteine to phenylalanine, the CDR3 is 14 amino acids long. The sequence is cut down to CDR3 DNA, 42 bases in frame from base 1. CDR1 and CDR2 (SGHRS, YFSETQ) derive from the germline V gene. Trimmed from V: 1 base; trimmed from J: 6 bases; junction bases lacking a gene match: 4. In the prospective study, participants were about 18 to 95 years old, resided in about two dozen geographic areas of the United States, and were enrolled through a virtual design. In the prospective study, cohorts were assigned on the basis of participant-reported clinical history obtained from a screening survey and a study questionnaire. Recovered participants in ImmuneRACE Cohort 3 were defined by two consecutive negative NP/OP PCR tests, clearance by a healthcare professional, or resolution of symptoms. In the prospective study, whole blood, serum and a nasopharyngeal or oropharyngeal swab were collected from each participant by mobile phlebotomists. Over a roughly 2-month period, participants in the prospective study had the option of providing additional blood draws and questionnaires. Blood samples from the prospective study were shipped frozen or at room temperature prior to DNA extraction.

The immunoSEQ Assay, a bias-controlled multiplex PCR, was used to amplify TCRbeta CDR3 regions from genomic DNA. Per the source publication's procedure: The number of nucleated cells in each sample was estimated by amplification of reference gene primers within the assay. To quantify the absolute abundance of each unique TCRbeta CDR3 rearrangement, sequence reads were collapsed and filtered. Productive Simpson clonality was computed per sample as the square root of Simpson's diversity index over productive rearrangements. In its TCRdb copy, this immuneACCESS table keeps in-frame sequences only and misses some clones. Where compared with another copy, unresolved V genes explain less than half of these, and the others have no known cause. The V and J calls and clone size were taken over from that table, and D and trimming were inferred from the DNA. The table for this sample lists 200,000 to 250,000 clones; 65% to 85% of them were counted only once. The ten largest clones capture less than 7% of the sample.

This sample stems from a study of blood T cell repertoires in COVID-19 (dated by TCRdb to about 2020). Regarding the complete study: Collaborator samples came from the United States, Italy and Spain and covered acute and convalescent phases of COVID-19. The material from the prospective study consisted of cDNA or gDNA derived from T cells, B-cell-depleted T cells, or PBMCs. Subjects who had been exposed to COVID-19, were actively infected with it, or had recovered from it provided the deeply sampled blood TCRbeta repertoires that made up the dataset. The repertoires were released in a freely available public database meant as a resource for research on the immune response to SARS-CoV-2. The samples were drawn from the first 160 participants of the ongoing ImmuneRACE study and from 950 to 1,500 subjects provided by 6 global collaborators. Nearly every sample came with metadata listing a de-identified subject ID, COVID-19 status, age in years and sex. Where available, HLA class I and class II types were taken from metadata supplied by the sample provider and were not determined by assay-based typing. Broad study findings and their caveats: The amount of clinical and demographic metadata varied by source and participant and was provided uncurated.

Sequenced input: PBMCs or T cells enriched from blood (not recorded which). This receptor chain uses TRBV5-1 and TRBJ2-3; TRBD2 fits 8 bases in the junction. This clonotype was sampled from a woman in her thirties or forties who had recovered from COVID-19. The CDR3 corresponds to CASSLREGRDTQYF. The DNA sequence follows: TGCGCCAGCAGCTTGCGGGAGGGGAGGGATACGCAGTATTTT.